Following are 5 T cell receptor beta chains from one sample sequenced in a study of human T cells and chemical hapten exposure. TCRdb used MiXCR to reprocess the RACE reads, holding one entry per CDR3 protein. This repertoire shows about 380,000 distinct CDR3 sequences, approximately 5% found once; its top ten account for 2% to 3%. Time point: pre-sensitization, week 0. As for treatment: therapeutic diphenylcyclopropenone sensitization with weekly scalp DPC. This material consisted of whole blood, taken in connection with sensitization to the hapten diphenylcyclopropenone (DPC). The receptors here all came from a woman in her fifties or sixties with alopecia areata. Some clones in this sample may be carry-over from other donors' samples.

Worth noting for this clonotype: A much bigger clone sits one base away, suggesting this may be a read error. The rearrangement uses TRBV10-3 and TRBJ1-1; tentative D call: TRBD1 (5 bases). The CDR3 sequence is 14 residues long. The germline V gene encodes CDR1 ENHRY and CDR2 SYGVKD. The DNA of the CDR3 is TGTACCATCAGTGAGGAGGGGTATATCGCTGAAGCTTTCTTT. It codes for CTISEEGYIAEAFF.

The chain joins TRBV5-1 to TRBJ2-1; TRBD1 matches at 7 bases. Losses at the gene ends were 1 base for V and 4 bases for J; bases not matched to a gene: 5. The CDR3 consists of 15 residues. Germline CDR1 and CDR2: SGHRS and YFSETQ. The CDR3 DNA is TGCGCCAGCAGCTTGTTGGGGACAGATTACAATGAGCAGTTCTTC. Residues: CASSLLGTDYNEQFF.

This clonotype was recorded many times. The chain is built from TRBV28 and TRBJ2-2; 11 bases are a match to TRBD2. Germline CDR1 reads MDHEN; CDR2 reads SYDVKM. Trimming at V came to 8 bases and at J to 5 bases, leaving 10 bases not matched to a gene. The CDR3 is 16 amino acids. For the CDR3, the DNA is TGTGCCAGCCAGAACCTAGCGGGAGGTCAAACCGGGGAGCTGTTTTTT. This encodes CASQNLAGGQTGELFF.

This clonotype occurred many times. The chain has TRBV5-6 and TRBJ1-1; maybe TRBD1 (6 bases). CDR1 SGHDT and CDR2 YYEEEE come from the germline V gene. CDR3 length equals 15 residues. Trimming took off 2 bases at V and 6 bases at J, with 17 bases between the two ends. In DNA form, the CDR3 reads TGTGCCAGCAGCTTACTATGGCAGGGGAGCCCTGAAGCTTTCTTT. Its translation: CASSLLWQGSPEAFF.

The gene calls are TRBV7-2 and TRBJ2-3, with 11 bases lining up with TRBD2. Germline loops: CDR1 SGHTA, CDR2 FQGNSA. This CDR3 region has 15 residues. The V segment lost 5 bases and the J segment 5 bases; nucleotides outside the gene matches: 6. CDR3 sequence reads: CASSLTSGIVDTQYF. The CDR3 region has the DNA TGTGCCAGCAGCCTGACTAGCGGGATAGTAGATACGCAGTATTTT.